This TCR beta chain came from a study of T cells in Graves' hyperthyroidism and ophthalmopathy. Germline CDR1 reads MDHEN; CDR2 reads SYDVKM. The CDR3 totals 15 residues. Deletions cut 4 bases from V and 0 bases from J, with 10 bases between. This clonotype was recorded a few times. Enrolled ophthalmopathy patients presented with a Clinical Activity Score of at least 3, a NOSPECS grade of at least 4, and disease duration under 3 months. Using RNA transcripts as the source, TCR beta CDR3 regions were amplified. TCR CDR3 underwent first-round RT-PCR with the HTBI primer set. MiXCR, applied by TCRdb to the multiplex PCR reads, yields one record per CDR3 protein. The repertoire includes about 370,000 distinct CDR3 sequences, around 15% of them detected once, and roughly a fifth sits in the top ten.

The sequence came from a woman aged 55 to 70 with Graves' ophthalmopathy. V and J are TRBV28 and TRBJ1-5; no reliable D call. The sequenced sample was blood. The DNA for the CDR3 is TGTGCCAGCAGTTCCGGTGAATATAGCAATCAGCCCCAGCATTTT. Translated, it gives CASSSGEYSNQPQHF.